This T cell receptor (beta chain) was sequenced in a study of CD8+ T cells in alopecia areata. Study background: Treatment of the treated patients consisted of oral tofacitinib, 5 to 10 mg twice daily. Whole-study findings and limits: Given one nonresponder, whether baseline CD8+ expansion relates to response remains uncertain. Scalp lesions, especially in alopecia totalis/universalis, had higher clonality than normal scalp.

Treatment reported: oral pan-JAK inhibitor, 5-10 mg twice daily. The authors extracted RNA and reverse transcribed it into cDNA as the sequencing template. Profiled with immunoSEQ multiplex PCR; TCRdb holds only in-frame clones, not every one. The profile shows approximately 220,000 clones, 35% to 40% of them singletons. Germline assignment: CDR1 SGHTA and CDR2 FQGNSA. CDR3 length: 16 amino acids. V was shortened by 5 bases and J by 4 bases, with 18 bases between the two germline ends. Comment on this clone: What it binds is not known.

The chain is built from TRBV7-2 and TRBJ2-1; D is possibly TRBD1 (7 bases). The receptor's source is a human donor with alopecia areata. The starting material was CD4+ T cells sorted from blood, obtained at roughly week 30, from a patient treated with tofacitinib. CDR3 DNA: TGTGCCAGCAGCCCTCATGGAGGGGGCAAATACAATGAGCAGTTCTTC. It specifies CASSPHGGGKYNEQFF.